This is a list of T cell receptor beta chains from one sample in a study of CD8 T cells in ankylosing spondylitis. TCRdb reprocessed the 5' RACE reads via MiXCR and lists one record per CDR3 protein. The sample yields roughly 120,000 distinct CDR3 sequences, around 7% seen once. Sequenced sample: blood, either unsorted or a sorted T cell fraction (not recorded which). These receptors were collected from a male donor with ankylosing spondylitis or in good health (not recorded which). The CDR3 runs from the conserved cysteine through the conserved F or W. The D gene is left open where the match is weak. For some rows the clone size is stated as once, few or many, or as a class when expanded; others skip it.

v_call: TRBV12-3/TRBV12-4
d_call: .
clone_size: many
j_call: TRBJ1-1
cdr3_aa: CASSLDGRGAEAFF
cdr3_nt: TGTGCCAGCAGTTTAGACGGCAGGGGTGCTGAAGCTTTCTTT

v_call: TRBV20-1
d_call: .
clone_size: many
j_call: TRBJ2-2
cdr3_aa: CSARDFQIANTGELFF
cdr3_nt: TGCAGTGCTAGAGATTTTCAGATAGCGAACACCGGGGAGCTGTTTTTT

v_call: TRBV12-3/TRBV12-4
d_call: .
clone_size: many
j_call: TRBJ2-1
cdr3_aa: CASSSYGLYNEQFF
cdr3_nt: TGTGCCAGCAGTTCCTACGGCCTATACAATGAGCAGTTCTTC

v_call: TRBV7-2
d_call: .
clone_size: many
j_call: TRBJ1-1
cdr3_aa: CASSSGGSTEAFF
cdr3_nt: TGTGCCAGCAGCTCGGGGGGTAGCACTGAAGCTTTCTTT

v_call: TRBV5-1
d_call: .
clone_size: many
j_call: TRBJ2-7
cdr3_aa: CASSGAGGSYEQYF
cdr3_nt: TGCGCCAGCAGCGGCGCCGGGGGATCCTACGAGCAGTACTTC

v_call: TRBV29-1
d_call: .
clone_size: many
j_call: TRBJ1-2
cdr3_aa: CSADSDYGYTF
cdr3_nt: TGCAGCGCGGACAGCGACTATGGCTACACCTTC

v_call: TRBV3-1
d_call: TRBD2
clone_size: many
j_call: TRBJ2-7
cdr3_aa: CASSQASGLANEQYF
cdr3_nt: TGTGCCAGCAGCCAAGCTTCGGGACTAGCTAACGAGCAGTACTTC

v_call: TRBV5-1
d_call: .
clone_size: many
j_call: TRBJ1-2
cdr3_aa: CASSLAINYGYTF
cdr3_nt: TGCGCCAGCAGCTTGGCTATAAACTATGGCTACACCTTC

v_call: TRBV7-3
d_call: TRBD2
clone_size: many
j_call: TRBJ2-5
cdr3_aa: CASSLSSGVQETQYF
cdr3_nt: TGTGCCAGCAGCTTATCTAGCGGCGTACAAGAGACCCAGTACTTC

v_call: TRBV20-1
d_call: .
clone_size: many
j_call: TRBJ2-7
cdr3_aa: CSAIGEGAYEQYF
cdr3_nt: TGCAGTGCAATCGGGGAGGGGGCCTACGAGCAGTACTTC

v_call: TRBV7-9
d_call: .
clone_size: many
j_call: TRBJ2-3
cdr3_aa: CASRPLWRGTDTQYF
cdr3_nt: TGTGCCAGCAGACCGCTCTGGCGGGGCACAGATACGCAGTATTTT

v_call: TRBV5-1
d_call: .
clone_size: many
j_call: TRBJ2-1
cdr3_aa: CASSLGNEQFF
cdr3_nt: TGCGCCAGCAGCTTGGGCAATGAGCAGTTCTTC

v_call: TRBV4-3
d_call: .
clone_size: .
j_call: TRBJ2-7
cdr3_aa: CASSQVGAGTPYEQYF
cdr3_nt: TGCGCCAGCAGCCAAGTTGGGGCAGGGACTCCCTACGAGCAGTACTTC

v_call: TRBV7-8
d_call: .
clone_size: many
j_call: TRBJ2-5
cdr3_aa: CASSPIGSLPQETQYF
cdr3_nt: TGTGCCAGCAGCCCGATCGGGTCACTTCCCCAAGAGACCCAGTACTTC

v_call: TRBV7-9
d_call: .
clone_size: many
j_call: TRBJ2-1
cdr3_aa: CASSLAFTSRDEQFF
cdr3_nt: TGTGCCAGCAGCTTAGCGTTTACTAGCCGCGACGAGCAGTTCTTC

v_call: TRBV20-1
d_call: TRBD2
clone_size: many
j_call: TRBJ2-7
cdr3_aa: CSAPSGRAGYEQYF
cdr3_nt: TGCAGTGCGCCTAGCGGGAGGGCCGGATACGAGCAGTACTTC

v_call: TRBV11-1
d_call: .
clone_size: many
j_call: TRBJ1-2
cdr3_aa: CASSLDRSAGYTF
cdr3_nt: TGTGCCAGCAGCCTGGACAGAAGCGCTGGCTACACCTTC

v_call: TRBV5-1
d_call: .
clone_size: many
j_call: TRBJ2-2
cdr3_aa: CASSSLAGADTGELFF
cdr3_nt: TGCGCCAGCAGCTCCCTGGCAGGGGCGGACACCGGGGAGCTGTTTTTT

v_call: TRBV9
d_call: .
clone_size: few
j_call: TRBJ2-2
cdr3_aa: CASSVGPTTGELFF
cdr3_nt: TGTGCCAGCAGCGTAGGGCCAACCACCGGGGAGCTGTTTTTT

v_call: TRBV12-5
d_call: .
clone_size: many
j_call: TRBJ2-7
cdr3_aa: CASGPFEVGYYEQYF
cdr3_nt: TGTGCTAGTGGTCCCTTTGAAGTGGGGTACTACGAGCAGTACTTC

v_call: TRBV7-2
d_call: .
clone_size: many
j_call: TRBJ2-3
cdr3_aa: CASSLALGDTQYF
cdr3_nt: TGTGCCAGCAGCTTAGCGCTGGGAGATACGCAGTATTTT

v_call: TRBV7-9
d_call: .
clone_size: many
j_call: TRBJ2-7
cdr3_aa: CASSFGPEQYF
cdr3_nt: TGTGCCAGCAGCTTCGGGCCGGAGCAGTACTTC

v_call: TRBV27
d_call: .
clone_size: many
j_call: TRBJ1-5
cdr3_aa: CASSFGPGNQPQHF
cdr3_nt: TGTGCCAGCAGTTTTGGTCCGGGCAATCAGCCCCAGCATTTT

v_call: TRBV20-1
d_call: TRBD1
clone_size: many
j_call: TRBJ2-7
cdr3_aa: CSAQSQGQGSWSYEQYF
cdr3_nt: TGCAGTGCACAAAGCCAGGGACAGGGAAGCTGGTCCTACGAGCAGTACTTC

v_call: TRBV7-9
d_call: .
clone_size: many
j_call: TRBJ1-6
cdr3_aa: CASSPQDYNSPLHF
cdr3_nt: TGTGCCAGCAGCCCACAGGATTATAATTCACCCCTCCACTTT

v_call: TRBV29-1
d_call: .
clone_size: many
j_call: TRBJ1-1
cdr3_aa: CRANTEAFF
cdr3_nt: TGCAGAGCAAACACTGAAGCTTTCTTT

v_call: TRBV20-1
d_call: TRBD1
clone_size: many
j_call: TRBJ1-5
cdr3_aa: CSGATGGAGQPQHF
cdr3_nt: TGCAGTGGGGCGACAGGGGGCGCCGGACAGCCCCAGCATTTT

v_call: TRBV9
d_call: TRBD2
clone_size: many
j_call: TRBJ2-1
cdr3_aa: CASATGTSFHEQFF
cdr3_nt: TGTGCCAGCGCCACCGGGACTAGTTTCCATGAGCAGTTCTTC

v_call: TRBV7-2
d_call: .
clone_size: many
j_call: TRBJ2-5
cdr3_aa: CASSSGWGRQETQYF
cdr3_nt: TGTGCCAGCAGCTCGGGCTGGGGTCGTCAAGAGACCCAGTACTTC

v_call: TRBV5-1
d_call: .
clone_size: many
j_call: TRBJ1-1
cdr3_aa: CASSLSPGAANTEAFF
cdr3_nt: TGCGCCAGCAGCTTATCACCGGGGGCGGCGAACACTGAAGCTTTCTTT

v_call: TRBV2
d_call: .
clone_size: many
j_call: TRBJ2-3
cdr3_aa: CASSHGSSLTDTQYF
cdr3_nt: TGTGCCAGCAGCCACGGATCCAGCCTCACAGATACGCAGTATTTT

v_call: TRBV7-9
d_call: TRBD1
clone_size: many
j_call: TRBJ2-7
cdr3_aa: CASSSLGQGLYEQYF
cdr3_nt: TGTGCCAGCAGCTCATTGGGACAGGGGCTTTACGAGCAGTACTTC

v_call: TRBV5-1
d_call: .
clone_size: many
j_call: TRBJ2-4
cdr3_aa: CASSYSGGDIQYF
cdr3_nt: TGCGCCAGCAGCTATTCCGGGGGAGACATTCAGTACTTC

v_call: TRBV20-1
d_call: .
clone_size: many
j_call: TRBJ2-1
cdr3_aa: CSASLGSYNEQFF
cdr3_nt: TGCAGTGCTAGTCTGGGATCCTACAATGAGCAGTTCTTC

v_call: TRBV12-3/TRBV12-4
d_call: TRBD1
clone_size: many
j_call: TRBJ1-5
cdr3_aa: CASTPISGTGSHSRPQHF
cdr3_nt: TGTGCCAGCACCCCAATCTCCGGGACAGGGTCCCATTCTAGGCCCCAGCATTTT

v_call: TRBV4-1
d_call: .
clone_size: many
j_call: TRBJ1-1
cdr3_aa: CASSQIGGGTEAFF
cdr3_nt: TGCGCCAGCAGCCAAATCGGCGGGGGCACTGAAGCTTTCTTT

v_call: TRBV7-9
d_call: .
clone_size: many
j_call: TRBJ1-1
cdr3_aa: CASSFRGTNTEAFF
cdr3_nt: TGTGCCAGCAGCTTTCGGGGGACCAACACTGAAGCTTTCTTT

v_call: TRBV5-1
d_call: .
clone_size: many
j_call: TRBJ1-4
cdr3_aa: CASSSLAPTNEKLFF
cdr3_nt: TGCGCCAGCAGTTCCCTGGCGCCAACTAATGAAAAACTGTTTTTT

v_call: TRBV4-1
d_call: .
clone_size: many
j_call: TRBJ2-7
cdr3_aa: CASSQDLVGSYEQYF
cdr3_nt: TGCGCCAGCAGCCAAGATCTTGTGGGGAGCTACGAGCAGTACTTC

v_call: TRBV27
d_call: .
clone_size: many
j_call: TRBJ2-3
cdr3_aa: CASSLRFPDTQYF
cdr3_nt: TGTGCCAGCAGTTTAAGGTTCCCAGATACGCAGTATTTT

v_call: TRBV5-1
d_call: .
clone_size: many
j_call: TRBJ2-7
cdr3_aa: CASSIDRDTSYEQYF
cdr3_nt: TGCGCCAGCAGCATCGACCGGGACACCTCCTACGAGCAGTACTTC

v_call: TRBV7-2
d_call: .
clone_size: many
j_call: TRBJ2-3
cdr3_aa: CASSLVGVKDTQYF
cdr3_nt: TGTGCCAGCAGCTTAGTGGGAGTTAAAGATACGCAGTATTTT

v_call: TRBV29-1
d_call: TRBD1
clone_size: many
j_call: TRBJ2-1
cdr3_aa: CSAPVTGVYNEQFF
cdr3_nt: TGCAGCGCACCGGTTACAGGGGTTTACAATGAGCAGTTCTTC

v_call: TRBV20-1
d_call: .
clone_size: many
j_call: TRBJ2-1
cdr3_aa: CSADREGFF
cdr3_nt: TGCAGTGCCGACAGGGAGGGGTTCTTC

v_call: TRBV10-3
d_call: .
clone_size: many
j_call: TRBJ2-5
cdr3_aa: CASGTDQETQYF
cdr3_nt: TGTGCCTCTGGCACAGATCAAGAGACCCAGTACTTC

v_call: TRBV5-1
d_call: TRBD2
clone_size: .
j_call: TRBJ2-1
cdr3_aa: CAISLRLAGNNEQFF
cdr3_nt: TGCGCCATCAGCCTCCGACTAGCGGGAAACAATGAGCAGTTCTTC

v_call: TRBV6-5
d_call: .
clone_size: few
j_call: TRBJ1-1
cdr3_aa: CASSDSRGAKYTEAFF
cdr3_nt: TGTGCCAGCAGTGACTCGCGGGGCGCAAAGTACACTGAAGCTTTCTTT

v_call: TRBV30
d_call: TRBD1
clone_size: .
j_call: TRBJ2-7
cdr3_aa: CAWRQTGGEQYF
cdr3_nt: TGTGCCTGGAGACAAACAGGGGGCGAGCAGTACTTC

v_call: TRBV5-1
d_call: .
clone_size: many
j_call: TRBJ2-6
cdr3_aa: CASRERDGANVLTF
cdr3_nt: TGCGCCAGCAGAGAAAGAGACGGGGCCAACGTCCTGACTTTC

v_call: TRBV5-1
d_call: .
clone_size: many
j_call: TRBJ1-6
cdr3_aa: CASSSVQGDSPLHF
cdr3_nt: TGCGCCAGCTCCTCGGTACAGGGAGATTCACCCCTCCACTTT

v_call: TRBV6-6
d_call: .
clone_size: few
j_call: TRBJ1-1
cdr3_aa: CASRSPGTEAFF
cdr3_nt: TGTGCCAGCAGATCCCCGGGCACTGAAGCTTTCTTT

v_call: TRBV11-3
d_call: TRBD2
clone_size: many
j_call: TRBJ2-1
cdr3_aa: CASSLFGLAGGRSSYNEQFF
cdr3_nt: TGTGCCAGCAGCTTATTTGGACTAGCGGGGGGTCGGAGCTCCTACAATGAGCAGTTCTTC